These 32 T cell receptor beta chains were all obtained from the same sample, sequenced in a study of T cells in Graves' hyperthyroidism and ophthalmopathy. TCR beta CDR3 region amplification was performed from RNA transcripts. The study used the HTBI primer set for a first-round RT-PCR of the TCR CDR3. MiXCR was run by TCRdb on the multiplex PCR reads, yielding one entry per CDR3 protein. The sample contains about 610,000 distinct CDR3 sequences, 16% of which appear only once. Sequences were obtained from blood. These receptors came from a woman between 35 and 50 years old with Graves' ophthalmopathy.

In its sample, this clonotype was seen a few times. This sequence joins TRBV3-1 and TRBJ1-2; tentatively, D is TRBD1 (5 bases). Per germline, CDR1 LGHDT and CDR2 YNNKEL (reference sequence). The CDR3 is made up of 11 amino acids. The V and J ends lost 4 bases and 10 bases respectively, with 10 bases between them. In nucleotides, the CDR3 is TGTGCCAGCAGCCCGGGGGGAGCCTACACCTTC. It translates to CASSPGGAYTF. The entire variable domain, with the rest obtained from reference TRBV3-1 and TRBJ1-2, is as follows: DTAVSQTPKYLVTQMGNDKSIKCEQNLGHDTMYWYKQDSKKFLKIMFSYNNKELIINETVPNRFSPKSPDKAHLNLHINSLELGDSAVYFCASSPGGAYTFGSGTRLTVV.

V and J are TRBV12-3 or TRBV12-4 and TRBJ2-2; D might be TRBD1 (5 bases). CDR3 length: 14 residues. Trimming cost V 3 bases and J 9 bases, with 14 bases left between them. The CDR3 sequence is CASSFGAGNRELFF. The CDR3 DNA reads as TGTGCCAGCAGTTTCGGCGCAGGGAATAGGGAGCTGTTTTTT.

This clonotype was seen more than once but under ten times. The chain couples TRBV24-1 to TRBJ1-2; no clear D. The germline gives CDR1 KGHDR, CDR2 SFDVKD. Trimming left V 0 bases short and J 5 bases short, with 3 bases between. The CDR3 has 12 residues. The CDR3: CATSDLSYGYTF. As DNA, the CDR3 is TGTGCCACCAGTGATTTGTCGTATGGCTACACCTTC.

The sample holds many counts of this clonotype. This rearrangement joins TRBV3-1 to TRBJ2-5, with 9 bases matching TRBD1. The V and J ends lost 3 bases and 4 bases, in that order; junction bases with no gene match: 12. The CDR3 loop spans 17 amino acids. The germline V gene encodes CDR1 LGHDT and CDR2 YNNKEL (reference sequence). Here the CDR3 DNA reads TGTGCCAGCAGCCACGGTTACAGGGGGCAGAAGGGAGAGACCCAGTACTTC. It is translated as CASSHGYRGQKGETQYF.

The chain joins TRBV6-1 to TRBJ1-6; D uncertain. The CDR3 spans 16 residues. Trimming stripped 6 bases from V and 3 bases from J, with 15 bases between. Per germline, CDR1 MNHNS and CDR2 SASEGT. CDR3 nucleotide sequence: TGTGCCAGCAGCAATTTGGGCAGCGACTATAATTCACCCCTCCACTTT. It is translated as CASSNLGSDYNSPLHF.

This clonotype was observed many times. CDR3 bases: TGTGCCAGCTCACCACCCGTGCGGGACGAGCAGTACTTC. The encoded protein is CASSPPVRDEQYF. The gene calls are TRBV18 and TRBJ2-7; tentative D call: TRBD2 (5 bases). V lost 0 bases and J lost 5, with 8 bases in between. The germline gives CDR1 KGHSH, CDR2 LQKENI. CDR3 length: 13 amino acids.

The sample holds a few counts of this clonotype. The chain's CDR3 is CSATGQYQETQYF. The DNA of the CDR3 is TGCAGTGCTACCGGACAGTACCAAGAGACCCAGTACTTC. The chain employs TRBV20-1 and TRBJ2-5; tentative D call: TRBD1 (6 bases). CDR3 length: 13 residues. Trimming cost V 4 bases and J 0 bases, with 9 bases left between them. In germline, CDR1 is DFQATT, CDR2 SNEGSKA (reference sequence).

This clonotype was counted at least ten times. The gene calls are TRBV20-1 and TRBJ2-3; possible D gene TRBD2, 5 bases. The CDR3 consists of 14 residues. The germline V and J ends were trimmed by 6 bases and 1 base, with 14 bases remaining between them. CDR1 is DFQATT, CDR2 SNEGSKA, per germline (reference sequence). Here the CDR3 DNA reads TGCAGTGCGAGCCATCGAGCGGGCACAGATACGCAGTATTTT. Translation: CSASHRAGTDTQYF.

This clonotype showed up many times. This chain links TRBV4-1 with TRBJ1-5; D may be TRBD1 (5 bases). With 5 bases removed from V and 5 bases from J, the gap between germline ends came to 13 bases. This CDR3 has 14 amino acids. Germline V gene lookup returns CDR1 MGHRA and CDR2 YSYEKL. CDR3: CASSGLVGDQPQHF. CDR3 nucleotide sequence: TGCGCCAGCAGCGGGTTGGTGGGGGATCAGCCCCAGCATTTT.

This clonotype was detected many times. The genes are TRBV7-3 and TRBJ2-3; D is uncertain. V was cut by 3 bases and J by 7 bases, with 14 bases left in between. The length of the CDR3 is 14 residues. The germline gives CDR1 SGHTA, CDR2 FQGTGA. The CDR3, as DNA: TGTGCCAGCAGCTTTGGCCATGGGATGTATACGCAGTATTTT. It translates to CASSFGHGMYTQYF.

This clonotype was picked up many times. The J gene is TRBJ2-4, the V gene TRBV28; D might be TRBD2 (6 bases). The CDR3 has 16 amino acids. Germline V gene lookup returns CDR1 MDHEN and CDR2 SYDVKM. V lost 3 bases, J lost 0 bases, and 12 bases lay in between. CDR3 DNA: TGTGCCAGCAGTTTTGGGACTGTCATAGCCAAAAACATTCAGTACTTC. Protein product: CASSFGTVIAKNIQYF. The whole variable domain, remainder taken from reference TRBV28 and TRBJ2-4, is DVKVTQSSRYLVKRTGEKVFLECVQDMDHENMFWYRQDPGLGLRLIYFSYDVKMKEKGDIPEGYSVSREKKERFSLILESASTNQTSMYLCASSFGTVIAKNIQYFGAGTRLSVL.

This sequence joins TRBV7-3 and TRBJ2-1; 10 bases line up with TRBD2. This CDR3 contains 16 residues. Germline CDR1 SGHTA, CDR2 FQGTGA. J was trimmed by 8 bases and V by 0 bases; bases with no gene match: 7. For the CDR3, the DNA is TGTGCCAGCAGCTTAACGGGCCTAGCGGGAGTGGATGAGCAGTTCTTC. This sequence encodes CASSLTGLAGVDEQFF.

The CDR3 DNA is TGTGCCAGCAGGGGGGTAGCGGGAGGGGGATACAATGAGCAGTTCTTC. It specifies CASRGVAGGGYNEQFF. The chain has TRBV11-2 and TRBJ2-1, with 11 bases that match TRBD2. This CDR3 region has 16 residues. Germline V gives CDR1 SGHAT, CDR2 FQNNGV. The J segment lost 4 bases and the V segment lost 6 bases, leaving 8 bases of the junction unmatched.

Only a few counts were recorded for this clonotype. The rearrangement joins TRBV4-1 to TRBJ1-1; D is unresolved. Trimming cost V 1 base and J 7 bases, with 25 bases left between them. The CDR3 totals 18 residues. The germline CDR1 and CDR2 sequences are MGHRA and YSYEKL. This CDR3 is CASSQGSARGSHNNEAFF. CDR3 coding DNA: TGCGCCAGCAGCCAAGGATCCGCCCGGGGATCCCACAATAATGAAGCTTTCTTT.

The V gene is TRBV7-8, the J gene TRBJ2-3, with D unresolved. CDR3 length: 14 amino acids. Germline CDR1 reads SGHVS; CDR2 reads FQNEAQ. The ends were cut back, 0 bases at V and 6 bases at J, with 10 bases in the middle. The CDR3 DNA is TGTGCCAGCAGCTTAGCGCACTCGCTCGATACGCAGTATTTT. Translation gives CASSLAHSLDTQYF. Complete variable domain (other parts from reference TRBV7-8 and TRBJ2-3): GAGVSQSPRYKVAKRGQDVALRCDPISGHVSLFWYQQALGQGPEFLTYFQNEAQLDKSGLPSDRFFAERPEGSVSTLKIQRTQQEDSAVYLCASSLAHSLDTQYFGPGTRLTVL.

This clonotype was seen repeatedly, ten times or more. The chain joins TRBV5-1 to TRBJ1-1; D might be TRBD1 (5 bases). The V gene's germline CDR1 is SGHRS and CDR2 YFSETQ. CDR3 length: 14 residues. Trimming took off 0 bases at V and 3 bases at J, with 9 bases between the two ends. CDR3 bases: TGCGCCAGCAGCTTGGGAGGGGCGGACACTGAAGCTTTCTTT. This translates into CASSLGGADTEAFF.

The gene calls are TRBV5-5 and TRBJ2-3; either TRBD1 or TRBD2 may fit D (5 bases each). Trimming stripped 2 bases from V and 6 bases from J, with 25 bases between. The CDR3 has 18 amino acids. Germline values: CDR1 SGHKS, CDR2 YYEKEE (reference sequence). The CDR3 region has the DNA TGTGCCAGCAGCTTTAGGGGACCGGACGGACCAGTCGTTGATACGCAGTATTTT. Translating gives CASSFRGPDGPVVDTQYF.

This clonotype occurred many times. The chain combines TRBV28 with TRBJ2-1, with unresolved D. This CDR3 is 14 amino acids long. Trimming cost V 3 bases and J 8 bases, with 14 bases left between them. Germline values: CDR1 MDHEN, CDR2 SYDVKM. This chain's CDR3 is CASSFGRLRDEQFF. CDR3 nucleotide sequence: TGTGCCAGCAGTTTTGGGCGCTTACGGGATGAGCAGTTCTTC. The full variable domain, its missing parts supplied by reference TRBV28 and TRBJ2-1, is DVKVTQSSRYLVKRTGEKVFLECVQDMDHENMFWYRQDPGLGLRLIYFSYDVKMKEKGDIPEGYSVSREKKERFSLILESASTNQTSMYLCASSFGRLRDEQFFGPGTRLTVL.

This clonotype was seen a handful of times. This chain joins TRBV19 and TRBJ1-3, with TRBD1 as a possible D gene (6 bases). The CDR3 sequence is 15 residues long. Trimming left V 3 bases short and J 0 bases short, with 9 bases between. Germline V gene data show CDR1 as LNHDA and CDR2 as SQIVND (reference sequence). The CDR3 DNA reads as TGTGCCAGTAGTATCGGGACAAGCTCTGGAAACACCATATATTTT. Amino acids: CASSIGTSSGNTIYF.

Many counts were recorded for this clonotype. This sequence joins TRBV7-2 and TRBJ2-4; no definite D call. The CDR3 has 15 amino acids. Trimming removed 0 bases at V and 2 bases at J, with 8 bases between. Per germline, CDR1 SGHTA and CDR2 FQGNSA. CDR3 in DNA: TGTGCCAGCAGCTTAGCGGCAGGATCCAAAAACATTCAGTACTTC. Translated: CASSLAAGSKNIQYF.

Points on this clonotype: This may be a read error: a much more frequent sequence differs by one nucleotide. This chain joins TRBV5-1 and TRBJ2-1, with D perhaps being TRBD1 or TRBD2 (5 bases each). Per the germline V gene, CDR1 is SGHRS and CDR2 is YFSETQ. Trimming removed 1 base from V and 6 bases from J, with 11 bases in between. The CDR3 extends over 14 amino acids. The CDR3 DNA is TGCGCCAGCAGCTTGCGGCTGGGACCCAATGAGCAGTTCTTC. Its protein is CASSLRLGPNEQFF. Combining the CDR3 with reference TRBV5-1 and TRBJ2-1 gives the whole variable domain KAGVTQTPRYLIKTRGQQVTLSCSPISGHRSVSWYQQTPGQGLQFLFEYFSETQRNKGNFPGRFSGRQFSNSRSEMNVSTLELGDSALYLCASSLRLGPNEQFFGPGTRLTVL.

The rearrangement uses TRBV30 and TRBJ2-6, with unresolved D. The CDR3 extends over 13 amino acids. V gave up 3 bases and J gave up 1 base, with 4 bases separating them. Germline V gives CDR1 GTSNPN, CDR2 SVGIG (reference sequence). The CDR3 reads CAWRFSGANVLTF. The CDR3 nucleotides are TGTGCCTGGAGGTTTTCTGGGGCCAACGTCCTGACTTTC.

This clonotype was seen repeatedly, ten times or more. The V call is TRBV5-1, the J call TRBJ2-1; no firm D call. V was trimmed by 1 base and J by 5 bases, leaving 7 bases between them. The CDR3 runs to 13 residues. Germline V gene sequence: CDR1 SGHRS, CDR2 YFSETQ. The CDR3 protein is CASSLSTDNEQFF. CDR3 bases: TGCGCCAGCAGCTTGAGTACCGACAATGAGCAGTTCTTC.

V gene TRBV6-1 combines with J gene TRBJ1-3; D gene unclear. Trimming pared 2 bases from V and 0 bases from J, leaving 8 bases between. Germline CDR1 MNHNS, CDR2 SASEGT. The CDR3 extends over 15 amino acids. CDR3 amino acids: CASSEQLTSGNTIYF. In DNA form, the CDR3 reads TGTGCCAGCAGTGAACAGCTAACCTCTGGAAACACCATATATTTT.

This clonotype was counted many times. The CDR3 DNA reads TGTGCCAGCTCACCGCGGACAGAGGGGGAGACCCAGTACTTC. It is translated as CASSPRTEGETQYF. The V and J genes are TRBV18 and TRBJ2-5; D is possibly TRBD1 (6 bases). The germline V gene encodes CDR1 KGHSH and CDR2 LQKENI. This CDR3 comprises 14 residues. The V end was cut by 3 bases, the J end by 5 bases, with 13 bases between.

This clonotype came up many times. The gene calls are TRBV10-3 and TRBJ2-7; 9 positions match TRBD2. CDR1 and CDR2 (germline): ENHRY, SYGVKD. The CDR3 spans 13 residues. With 10 bases clipped from V and 4 bases from J, the junction kept 8 bases outside the gene matches. The chain's CDR3 is CASRTSEDYEQYF. In DNA, the CDR3 is TGTGCCAGCAGGACTAGCGAGGATTACGAGCAGTACTTC.

This clonotype appeared many times. The chain is built from TRBV12-3 or TRBV12-4 and TRBJ2-5, with D perhaps given as TRBD1 or TRBD2 (6 bases each). V was shortened by 6 bases and J by 4 bases, with 15 bases between the two germline ends. The CDR3 consists of 14 residues. CDR3 amino acids: CASSPPGGGETQYF. CDR3 coding DNA: TGTGCCAGCAGCCCCCCCGGGGGCGGAGAGACCCAGTACTTC.

The chain has TRBV29-1 and TRBJ1-1; the D gene is possibly TRBD1 (5 bases). The V end lost 0 bases, the J end lost 5 bases, and 13 bases lay between the germline ends. CDR1 is SQVTM and CDR2 is ANQGSEA in the germline V gene. The CDR3 contains 14 residues. CDR3 coding DNA: TGCAGCGTTGAAGATTGGGGGGTTGGGACTGAAGCTTTCTTT. Amino acids: CSVEDWGVGTEAFF.

This clonotype appeared many times. The chain is built from TRBV18 and TRBJ1-1; 9 bases map to TRBD1. The CDR3 spans 17 residues. Per germline, CDR1 KGHSH and CDR2 LQKENI. V shed 3 bases, J shed 4 bases, and the junction held 12 bases outside the gene matches. The CDR3: CASSPTQGARTGTEAFF. The CDR3 coding sequence is TGTGCCAGCTCACCCACACAGGGGGCGAGAACGGGCACTGAAGCTTTCTTT.

The table lists this clonotype with a count of one. This chain joins TRBV20-1 and TRBJ2-5; D ambiguous. Per germline, CDR1 DFQATT and CDR2 SNEGSKA (reference sequence). Between the trimmed V and J ends, which lost 3 bases and 1 base, there was a span of 12 bases. This CDR3 comprises 14 residues. The DNA for the CDR3 is TGCAGTGCTAGCCATAGCCACGCCCAAGAGACCCAGTACTTC. It encodes CSASHSHAQETQYF.

Comment on this clonotype: A much larger clone lies a single base off, so this may be a read error. V is TRBV3-1 and J is TRBJ2-5; D might be TRBD1 (5 bases). The CDR3 covers 13 residues. From germline, CDR1 is LGHDT and CDR2 YNNKEL (reference sequence). Trimming took off 7 bases at V and 5 bases at J, with 14 bases between the two ends. CDR3 residues: CASINHRSETQYF. The CDR3 nucleotides are TGTGCCAGCATCAACCACAGGAGTGAGACCCAGTACTTC.

The rearrangement joins TRBV7-3 to TRBJ2-1; 9 nucleotides match TRBD1. The CDR3 consists of 14 residues. With 3 bases clipped from V and 7 bases from J, the junction kept 4 bases outside the gene matches. The germline V gene encodes CDR1 SGHTA and CDR2 FQGTGA. The CDR3 is CASSLDRGRNEQFF. CDR3 bases: TGTGCCAGCAGCTTGGACAGGGGTCGGAATGAGCAGTTCTTC. The entire variable domain, with the rest obtained from reference TRBV7-3 and TRBJ2-1, is as follows: GAGVSQTPSNKVTEKGKYVELRCDPISGHTALYWYRQSLGQGPEFLIYFQGTGAADDSGLPNDRFFAVRPEGSVSTLKIQRTERGDSAVYLCASSLDRGRNEQFFGPGTRLTVL.